The entry that follows covers one T cell receptor (beta chain) sequence. Its antigen is currently unknown. PCR employed 60 Vbeta and 13 Jbeta primers. Clones were read by immunoSEQ multiplex PCR, and TCRdb kept only the in-frame ones, dropping some. The data contain some 150,000 clones, roughly 73% of them seen just once; the ten biggest clones take up around 1.5%. Trimming removed 4 bases at V and 4 bases at J, with 17 bases between. CDR1 and CDR2 from the germline V gene are MGHDK and SYGVNS. This CDR3 is 15 amino acids long. The record originates from a study of cytomegalovirus exposure and HLA in healthy donors. Study-wide results and limits: HLA alleles showed associations with some 17,000 TCR beta sequences in a later analysis, at a 0.05 false discovery rate. The study listed some 160 cytomegalovirus-associated TCR beta chains. In a later analysis, a missense DCLRE1C variant was linked to TCR beta V- and J-gene trimming. In a later analysis, HLA-C alleles had the fewest associated TCRs, DRB1 alleles the most.

The clonotype was recovered from a female donor in good health and CMV-seronegative. The sample consisted of PBMCs. This chain joins TRBV25-1 and TRBJ2-7, with unresolved D. This CDR3 reads CASSGYAGRLYEQYF. The CDR3 coding sequence is TGTGCCAGCAGTGGATATGCCGGCAGGCTTTACGAGCAGTACTTC.